Presented here are 6 T cell receptor beta chains from one specimen sequenced in a study of T cell changes during pregnancy in multiple sclerosis (dated by TCRdb to the late 2010s). The library was built by means of the immunoSEQ multiplex PCR assay. Not all clones reach the TCRdb copy of this immuneACCESS table, which keeps in-frame sequences only. Checked studies attribute under half of the gap to unresolved V genes and leave the rest unexplained. A total of some 60,000 clones appear in this sample, approximately 91% of them only once. Of the sample, 0.38% falls within the top ten clones. The specimen was CD4+ T cells from peripheral blood mononuclear cells, collected in the third trimester of pregnancy. These receptors all stem from a female donor with multiple sclerosis, enrolled in a pregnancy study.

This CDR3 reads CASSSGTGGEAFF. The CDR3 DNA is TGCGCCAGCAGCTCCGGGACAGGGGGTGAAGCTTTCTTT. The chain uses TRBV5-1 and TRBJ1-1, with 11 bases that match TRBD1. Trimming took 3 bases from V and 7 from J; bases not matched to a gene: 2. From germline, CDR1 is SGHRS and CDR2 YFSETQ. The CDR3 covers 13 residues. Full variable domain (outside the CDR3, taken from reference TRBV5-1 and TRBJ1-1): KAGVTQTPRYLIKTRGQQVTLSCSPISGHRSVSWYQQTPGQGLQFLFEYFSETQRNKGNFPGRFSGRQFSNSRSEMNVSTLELGDSALYLCASSSGTGGEAFFGQGTRLTVV.

The chain couples TRBV5-4 to TRBJ1-2; 8 bases are a match to TRBD1. With 0 bases clipped from V and 4 bases from J, the junction kept 5 bases outside the gene matches. CDR1 and CDR2 (germline): SGHNT, YYREEE (reference sequence). The CDR3 totals 15 residues. The CDR3 sequence is CASSLEAGGIYGYTF. CDR3 bases: TGTGCCAGCAGCTTGGAAGCAGGGGGCATCTATGGCTACACCTTC.

J is TRBJ2-7 and V is TRBV6-1, with TRBD1 matching 7 bases. The ends lost 3 bases at V and 4 bases at J; junction bases unmatched: 9. Germline CDR1 is MNHNS and CDR2 is SASEGT. The CDR3 runs to 15 residues. CDR3 bases: TGTGCCAGCAGTGACTTGACAGGGACGGGGTACGAGCAGTACTTC. The encoded protein is CASSDLTGTGYEQYF.

The rearrangement links TRBV7-2 to TRBJ1-2; D gene ambiguous. Germline CDR1 SGHTA, CDR2 FQGNSA. V dropped 1 base and J dropped 4 bases, with 10 bases sitting between them. The CDR3 length is 14 residues. The CDR3 sequence is CASSLVVQPYGYTF. CDR3 sequence (DNA): TGTGCCAGCAGCTTAGTGGTACAGCCCTATGGCTACACCTTC.

Only a few counts were recorded for this clone. The chain is built from TRBV29-1 and TRBJ1-6; D is unclear. V was pared by 7 bases and J by 7 bases, with 14 bases between. Germline lookup yields CDR1 SQVTM and CDR2 ANQGSEA. The CDR3 is 13 residues long. The CDR3 nucleotides are TGCAGCGCTGGCGAGGCCGTGAATTCACCCCTCCACTTT. Protein sequence: CSAGEAVNSPLHF.

V and J are TRBV7-9 and TRBJ1-5; tentative D call: TRBD1 (6 bases). V was clipped by 5 bases and J by 3 bases, with 14 bases between them. CDR1 and CDR2 (germline): SEHNR, FQNEAQ (reference sequence). The CDR3 totals 15 residues. The CDR3, as DNA: TGTGCCAGCAGCGCTAAAGGACAGACCAATCAGCCCCAGCATTTT. This encodes CASSAKGQTNQPQHF.